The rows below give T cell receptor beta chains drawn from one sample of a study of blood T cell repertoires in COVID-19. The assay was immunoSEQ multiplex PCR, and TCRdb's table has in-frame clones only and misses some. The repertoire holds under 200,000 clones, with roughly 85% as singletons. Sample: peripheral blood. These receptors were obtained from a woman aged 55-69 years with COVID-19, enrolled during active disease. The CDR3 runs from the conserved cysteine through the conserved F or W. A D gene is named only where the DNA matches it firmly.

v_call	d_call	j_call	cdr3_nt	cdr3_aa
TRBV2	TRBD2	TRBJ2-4	TGTGCCAGCAGTGAGCTAGCGGGAGGGCCCCCGGGGTTAGCCAAAAACATTCAGTACTTC	CASSELAGGPPGLAKNIQYF
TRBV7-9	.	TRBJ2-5	TGTGCCAGCAGCTTAGCGCTTAGCGGTAGCCAAGAGACCCAGTACTTC	CASSLALSGSQETQYF
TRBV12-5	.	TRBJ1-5	TGTGCTAGTGGTTTACCTGGGGCGGGGGGAGGCAATCAGCCCCAGCATTTT	CASGLPGAGGGNQPQHF
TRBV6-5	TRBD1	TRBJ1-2	TGTGCCAGCAGCCGGGACAGGGGTAATGGCTACACCTTC	CASSRDRGNGYTF
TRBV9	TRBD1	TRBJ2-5	TGTGCCAGCAGCGTAGAACAGCTAGGACAGGGAGGAGAGACCCAGTACTTC	CASSVEQLGQGGETQYF
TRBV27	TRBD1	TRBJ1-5	TGTGCCAGCAGTTTCCAGGGGGGCGATCAGCCCCAGCATTTT	CASSFQGGDQPQHF
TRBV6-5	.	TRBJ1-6	TGTGCCAGCAGTTACGCCAGGGGAGCAGGGTCACCCCTCCACTTT	CASSYARGAGSPLHF
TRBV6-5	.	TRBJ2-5	TGTGCCAGCAGTTACCTCGGACAGGGAGGGGAGACCCAGTACTTC	CASSYLGQGGETQYF
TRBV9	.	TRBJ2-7	TGTGCCAGCAGCGTAGCAGGTGACTACGAGCAGTACTTC	CASSVAGDYEQYF
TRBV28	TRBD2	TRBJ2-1	TGTGCCAGCAGTGGACTAGCGGGAGGCCGGGTCTCGAGAAGCTCCTACAATGAGCAGTTCTTC	CASSGLAGGRVSRSSYNEQFF
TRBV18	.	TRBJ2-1	TGTGCCAGCTCATATTATAGGTCACAGGGAGGGGAGTTTGAGCAGTTCTTC	CASSYYRSQGGEFEQFF
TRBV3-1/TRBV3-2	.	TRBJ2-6	TGTGCCAGCAGCCAACCTAGTTTATCTGGGGCCAACGTCCTGACTTTC	CASSQPSLSGANVLTF
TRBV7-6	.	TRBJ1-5	TGTGCCAGCAGCTTAGCGCCCCAGGGAGGTCAGCCCCAGCATTTT	CASSLAPQGGQPQHF
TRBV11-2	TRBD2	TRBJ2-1	TGTGCCAGCAGCTCTCTCGGGACTAGCGGGGGGTCCAATAACAATGAGCAGTTCTTC	CASSSLGTSGGSNNNEQFF
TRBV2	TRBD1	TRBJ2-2	TGTGCCAGCCGGACAGGGTCGAACACCGGGGAGCTGTTTTTT	CASRTGSNTGELFF
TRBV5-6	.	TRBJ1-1	TGTGCCAGCAGCTTGGTTCCTCCCAACACTGAAGCTTTCTTT	CASSLVPPNTEAFF
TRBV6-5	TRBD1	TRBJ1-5	TGTGCCAGTCGACAGGGAAAGGAGCCCCAGCATTTT	CASRQGKEPQHF
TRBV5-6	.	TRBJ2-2	TGTGCCAGCAGCTTGGGGCAGGGCACCGGGGAGCTGTTTTTT	CASSLGQGTGELFF
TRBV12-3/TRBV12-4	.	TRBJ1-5	TGTGCCAGCAGTTTTACAGCCAATCAGCCCCAGCATTTT	CASSFTANQPQHF
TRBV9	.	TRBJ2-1	TGTGCCAGCAGCGTAGTGGCGGCCTTTGAAAATGAGCAGTTCTTC	CASSVVAAFENEQFF
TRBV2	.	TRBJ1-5	TGTGCCAGCGTCCGGGACACCAGCAATCAGCCCCAGCATTTT	CASVRDTSNQPQHF
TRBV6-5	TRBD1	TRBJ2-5	TGTGCCAGCAGTTACACGAGGGACAGCCAAGAGACCCAGTACTTC	CASSYTRDSQETQYF
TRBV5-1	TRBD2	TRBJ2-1	TGCGCCAGCAGCTTGGTAGCGGGATCTGGGAATGAGCAGTTCTTC	CASSLVAGSGNEQFF